These 28 T cell receptor beta chains were sequenced from one sample in a study of T-cell memory formation after mild COVID-19. TCRdb fed the 5' RACE reads into MiXCR, producing one record per CDR3 protein. This table holds about 150,000 distinct CDR3 sequences, 10% to 15% found once. Specimen: PBMCs or a T cell subset sorted from them (not recorded which). Receptor source: a man aged 18 to 35 who had mild COVID-19 (a few samples of this study predate the infection). Cell type and time point are not known.

The chain carries TRBV6-6 and TRBJ2-3; D gene uncertain. V lost 5 bases and J lost 0, with 18 bases in between. CDR3 length: 17 residues. In germline, CDR1 is MNHNY, CDR2 SVGAGI (reference sequence). In DNA form, the CDR3 reads TGTGCCAGCAGTGTGGACCCTCTACGACCTAGCACAGATACGCAGTATTTT. The encoded protein is CASSVDPLRPSTDTQYF.

CDR3 region: CASSLRQGNDSPLHF. The CDR3, as DNA: TGTGCCAGCAGTTTGCGGCAGGGCAACGACTCACCCCTCCACTTT. The chain recombines TRBV12-3 or TRBV12-4 with TRBJ1-6; the D gene is possibly TRBD1 (5 bases). V was trimmed by 3 bases and J by 10 bases, leaving 16 bases between them. The CDR3 has 15 residues.

The J gene is TRBJ2-1, the V gene TRBV7-2; a weak D match, TRBD2 (6 bases). The CDR3 covers 12 residues. The V gene lost 5 bases and the J gene lost 8 bases, with 10 bases spanning the gap. CDR1 is SGHTA, CDR2 FQGNSA, per germline. CDR3: CASSTRRDEQFF. The CDR3 nucleotides are TGTGCCAGCAGCACCCGGAGGGATGAGCAGTTCTTC.

This clonotype appeared a few times. V gene TRBV5-4 combines with J gene TRBJ1-2; TRBD1 might be the D (6 bases). The CDR3 is made up of 13 amino acids. From germline, CDR1 is SGHNT and CDR2 YYREEE (reference sequence). V lost 2 bases and J lost 2, with 7 bases in between. The CDR3 is CASSFTGNYGYTF. The CDR3 DNA follows: TGTGCCAGCAGCTTCACAGGGAACTATGGCTACACCTTC. Looking up the rest from reference TRBV5-4 and TRBJ1-2 gives the full variable domain: ETGVTQSPTHLIKTRGQQVTLRCSSQSGHNTVSWYQQALGQGPQFIFQYYREEENGRGNFPPRFSGLQFPNYSSELNVNALELDDSALYLCASSFTGNYGYTFGSGTRLTVV.

The chain couples TRBV10-3 to TRBJ2-5, with 8 bases fitting TRBD1. V gave up 2 bases and J gave up 5 bases; unmatched junction bases: 10. This CDR3 contains 16 residues. Germline CDR1 ENHRY, CDR2 SYGVKD. The CDR3, as DNA: TGTGCCATCAGTGAGCGGATCCAGGGGGCCGGGGAGACCCAGTACTTC. This gives the protein CAISERIQGAGETQYF.

This clonotype was observed a few times. V gene TRBV19 combines with J gene TRBJ2-3; perhaps TRBD2 as D (7 bases). This CDR3 region has 15 residues. The germline V gene encodes CDR1 LNHDA and CDR2 SQIVND (reference sequence). V was trimmed by 6 bases and J by 2 bases, leaving 15 bases between them. The CDR3 nucleotides read TGTGCCAGTAGGGGGGGGACACAGACCACAGATACGCAGTATTTT. It is translated as CASRGGTQTTDTQYF.

V usage is TRBV20-1 and J usage is TRBJ1-2; D possibly corresponds to TRBD1 (6 bases). The germline V gene encodes CDR1 DFQATT and CDR2 SNEGSKA (reference sequence). This CDR3 region has 14 residues. Between the trimmed V and J ends, which lost 4 bases and 7 bases, there was a span of 19 bases. CDR3 coding DNA: TGCAGTGCTACCTCACAGGGTATCTATCGTGGCTACACCTTC. Translation: CSATSQGIYRGYTF.

This clonotype was seen more than once but under ten times. The gene calls are TRBV20-1 and TRBJ2-2; TRBD2 aligns across 7 bases. Germline CDR1 reads DFQATT; CDR2 reads SNEGSKA (reference sequence). The CDR3 spans 16 residues. Trimming removed 6 bases from V and 5 bases from J; junction bases left unmatched: 15. CDR3: CSAGRVRSLVTGELFF. The DNA for the CDR3 is TGCAGTGCGGGGAGGGTGCGGAGTCTAGTAACCGGGGAGCTGTTTTTT.

This CDR3 is CASSVGAVETQYF. DNA for the CDR3: TGTGCCAGCAGCGTAGGGGCCGTGGAGACCCAGTACTTC. V gene TRBV9 combines with J gene TRBJ2-5; D unclear. From germline, CDR1 is SGDLS and CDR2 YYNGEE. The CDR3 covers 13 residues. V was shortened by 0 bases and J by 5 bases, with 8 bases between the two germline ends.

This clonotype appeared many times. This sequence joins TRBV6-6 and TRBJ1-1; 7 bases fit TRBD1. The CDR3 extends over 17 amino acids. V lost 6 bases and J lost 6; bases outside the gene matches: 19. Germline V gene sequence: CDR1 MNHNY, CDR2 SVGAGI (reference sequence). CDR3 loop: CASSRIPDPLGTAEAFF. The CDR3 nucleotides are TGTGCCAGCAGCCGGATCCCCGACCCCCTGGGGACAGCTGAAGCTTTCTTT.

This clonotype was found a few times. This chain connects TRBV11-2 to TRBJ1-6; no clear D gene. Germline V gene lookup returns CDR1 SGHAT and CDR2 FQNNGV. The CDR3 runs 11 residues. Trimming cost V 4 bases and J 14 bases, with 9 bases left between them. The CDR3 sequence: CASSSDISLHF. The CDR3 nucleotides read TGTGCCAGCAGCTCCGACATCTCCCTCCACTTT.

This clonotype was detected a few times. This rearrangement joins TRBV6-1 to TRBJ2-2, with D unresolved. The germline V gene encodes CDR1 MNHNS and CDR2 SASEGT. CDR3 length equals 12 residues. V was pared by 3 bases and J by 9 bases, with 8 bases between. CDR3 coding DNA: TGTGCCAGCAGTGATTGGACCCGGGAGCTGTTTTTT. Encoded protein: CASSDWTRELFF.

This rearrangement joins TRBV5-1 to TRBJ2-1; no firm D call. V dropped 5 bases and J dropped 4 bases, with 13 bases sitting between them. Germline assignment: CDR1 SGHRS and CDR2 YFSETQ. This CDR3 has 14 amino acids. For the CDR3, the DNA is TGCGCCAGCAGTCAGGTGGATTCATACAATGAGCAGTTCTTC. It yields the protein CASSQVDSYNEQFF.

The J gene is TRBJ1-2, the V gene TRBV7-6; 9 nucleotides align to TRBD1. Germline CDR1 is SGHVS and CDR2 is FNYEAQ. With V trimmed by 0 bases and J by 2 bases, 10 bases remained unmatched. CDR3 length: 18 residues. CDR3 sequence: CASSLAAGTGPTNYGYTF. The CDR3, as DNA: TGTGCCAGCAGCTTAGCCGCCGGGACAGGGCCAACGAACTATGGCTACACCTTC.

This clonotype was detected a few times. The CDR3 sequence: CASSWSPVAVSDTQYF. CDR3 sequence (DNA): TGCGCCAGCAGCTGGAGCCCTGTAGCGGTCTCAGATACGCAGTATTTT. The J gene is TRBJ2-3, the V gene TRBV5-1; weak D call: TRBD2 (6 bases). Per the germline V gene, CDR1 is SGHRS and CDR2 is YFSETQ. CDR3 length: 16 amino acids. V was shortened by 3 bases and J by 4 bases, with 18 bases between the two germline ends.

This clonotype was found many times. V is TRBV7-2 and J is TRBJ2-7, with no clear D. The CDR3 sequence is 14 residues long. CDR1 is SGHTA, CDR2 FQGNSA, per germline. Trimming left V 5 bases short and J 6 bases short, with 17 bases between. The CDR3 DNA is TGTGCCAGCAGCCGCCGACTCATTGAAGGCGAGCAGTACTTC. Residues: CASSRRLIEGEQYF.

The chain is built from TRBV29-1 and TRBJ1-1; no clear D gene. Germline CDR1 is SQVTM and CDR2 is ANQGSEA. The CDR3 spans 12 residues. The V gene lost 4 bases and the J gene lost 3 bases, with 9 bases spanning the gap. DNA for the CDR3: TGCAGCGTTGGTGGCCGCTACACTGAAGCTTTCTTT. This translates into CSVGGRYTEAFF.

This clonotype was counted a few times. This chain uses TRBV6-5 with TRBJ1-2; D gene ambiguous. CDR3 length equals 15 residues. Germline CDR1 MNHEY, CDR2 SVGAGI. Trimming pared 0 bases from V and 1 base from J, leaving 9 bases between. Here the CDR3 reads CASSYSSMDNYGYTF. CDR3 nucleotide sequence: TGTGCCAGCAGTTACTCGAGTATGGATAACTATGGCTACACCTTC.

The sample holds a few counts of this clonotype. This chain joins TRBV28 and TRBJ1-2; D is perhaps TRBD1 (5 bases). This CDR3 is built from 13 residues. The V and J ends lost 8 bases and 5 bases respectively, with 15 bases between them. The germline CDR1 and CDR2 sequences are MDHEN and SYDVKM. The CDR3 sequence: CASVGHAEYGYTF. Written as DNA, the CDR3 is TGTGCCAGCGTCGGACACGCCGAATATGGCTACACCTTC.

This clonotype was seen a few times. V gene TRBV11-2 combines with J gene TRBJ2-7; D gene uncertain. The CDR3 totals 12 residues. Per germline, CDR1 SGHAT and CDR2 FQNNGV. Trimming removed 4 bases at V and 3 bases at J, with 7 bases between. In DNA form, the CDR3 reads TGTGCCAGCAGCTACGGATTCTACGAGCAGTACGTC. Its protein product is CASSYGFYEQYV.

This chain connects TRBV20-1 to TRBJ2-7; 7 positions agree with TRBD2. V dropped 0 bases and J dropped 6; count of bases not matched to a gene: 5. CDR3 length equals 13 residues. Germline V gene data show CDR1 as DFQATT and CDR2 as SNEGSKA (reference sequence). CDR3 sequence (DNA): TGCAGTGCTAGAGACGGGGGGAAATCCGAGCAGTACGTC. Its translation: CSARDGGKSEQYV.

The chain recombines TRBV7-9 with TRBJ1-4; TRBD1 matches at 9 bases. V shed 5 bases, J shed 6 bases, and the junction held 7 bases outside the gene matches. CDR1 and CDR2 (germline): SEHNR, FQNEAQ (reference sequence). The CDR3 is 15 amino acids. The CDR3 DNA follows: TGTGCCAGCAGCGGGACAGGGTTTTGGGATGAAAAACTGTTTTTT. This gives the protein CASSGTGFWDEKLFF.

CDR3 in DNA: TGTGCCAGCAGGGGCAGCGGGGGTTACACCGGGGAGCTGTTTTTT. This encodes CASRGSGGYTGELFF. The chain joins TRBV7-2 to TRBJ2-2, with 8 bases lining up with TRBD2. This CDR3 comprises 15 residues. V lost 6 bases and J lost 3; bases outside the gene matches: 6. Germline CDR1 and CDR2: SGHTA and FQGNSA. Full variable domain (rest looked up from reference TRBV7-2 and TRBJ2-2): GAGVSQSPSNKVTEKGKDVELRCDPISGHTALYWYRQSLGQGLEFLIYFQGNSAPDKSGLPSDRFSAERTGGSVSTLTIQRTQQEDSAVYLCASRGSGGYTGELFFGEGSRLTVL.

This clonotype was counted between two and nine times. The chain joins TRBV5-1 to TRBJ2-3; D gene unclear. Germline CDR1 is SGHRS and CDR2 is YFSETQ. CDR3 length: 14 amino acids. V was cut by 3 bases and J by 2 bases, with 10 bases left in between. The CDR3 spells CASSSQAHTDTQYF. In nucleotides, the CDR3 is TGCGCCAGCAGCTCTCAGGCCCACACAGATACGCAGTATTTT.

This clonotype was counted a few times. The chain combines TRBV10-3 with TRBJ2-3, with 9 bases matching TRBD2. This CDR3 is 17 amino acids long. The germline CDR1 and CDR2 sequences are ENHRY and SYGVKD. V lost 6 bases and J lost 0; bases outside the gene matches: 10. CDR3 bases: TGTGCCATCAGCTCCACTTTGGCGGGGGGGAGCACAGATACGCAGTATTTT. The encoded protein is CAISSTLAGGSTDTQYF.

The V call is TRBV6-1, the J call TRBJ2-2; 8 bases are a match to TRBD1. Germline CDR1 MNHNS, CDR2 SASEGT. The CDR3 covers 15 residues. V lost 7 bases, J lost 0 bases, and 4 bases stayed unmatched. The CDR3 sequence is CASNRQGPNTGELFF. The CDR3 region has the DNA TGTGCCAGCAATCGACAGGGGCCGAACACCGGGGAGCTGTTTTTT.

The genes are TRBV4-1 and TRBJ2-7, with TRBD1 matching 9 bases. V lost 4 bases and J lost 4; bases outside the gene matches: 5. Germline V gives CDR1 MGHRA, CDR2 YSYEKL. The CDR3 runs 14 residues. Written as DNA, the CDR3 is TGCGCCAGCAGCCGACCGGGACAGGGTTACGAGCAGTACTTC. As protein: CASSRPGQGYEQYF.

The chain uses TRBV12-3 or TRBV12-4 and TRBJ2-5; 7 positions agree with TRBD1. Trimming removed 5 bases from V and 5 bases from J; junction bases left unmatched: 11. This CDR3 is 15 amino acids long. CDR3 bases: TGTGCCAGCAGTCCCAAGACAGGGTGGACGGAGACCCAGTACTTC. Its translation is CASSPKTGWTETQYF.